This entry concerns a single T cell receptor beta chain. The CDR3 is made up of 16 amino acids. V dropped 4 bases and J dropped 4; count of bases not matched to a gene: 6. From germline, CDR1 is SGHTA and CDR2 FQGNSA. These data originate in a study of T-cell memory formation after mild COVID-19. TCRdb itself ran the 5' RACE reads through MiXCR, one entry per CDR3 protein. The table shows 200,000 to 250,000 distinct CDR3 sequences, with 8% to 11% occurring only once. The chain combines TRBV7-2 with TRBJ2-3; TRBD2 aligns across 12 bases. Source material: PBMCs or a T cell subset sorted from them (not recorded which). The clonotype originates from a man aged 18 to 29 who had mild COVID-19 (a few samples of this study predate the infection). Cell type and time point are not known. The CDR3 coding sequence is TGTGCCAGCAGCTGGGGACGACTAGCGGGGGCAGATACGCAGTATTTT. It encodes CASSWGRLAGADTQYF.